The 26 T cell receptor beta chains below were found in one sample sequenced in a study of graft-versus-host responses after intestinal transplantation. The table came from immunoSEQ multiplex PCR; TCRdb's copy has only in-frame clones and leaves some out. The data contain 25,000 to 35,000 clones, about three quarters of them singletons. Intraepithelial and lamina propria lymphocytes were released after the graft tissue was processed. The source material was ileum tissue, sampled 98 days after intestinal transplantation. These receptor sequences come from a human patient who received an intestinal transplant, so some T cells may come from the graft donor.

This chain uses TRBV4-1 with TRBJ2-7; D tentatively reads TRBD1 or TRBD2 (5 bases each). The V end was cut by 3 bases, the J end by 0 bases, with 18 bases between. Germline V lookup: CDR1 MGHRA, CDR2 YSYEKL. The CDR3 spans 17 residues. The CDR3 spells CASSHAMGPGSSYEQYF. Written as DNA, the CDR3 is TGCGCCAGCAGCCACGCCATGGGACCGGGCAGCTCCTACGAGCAGTACTTC.

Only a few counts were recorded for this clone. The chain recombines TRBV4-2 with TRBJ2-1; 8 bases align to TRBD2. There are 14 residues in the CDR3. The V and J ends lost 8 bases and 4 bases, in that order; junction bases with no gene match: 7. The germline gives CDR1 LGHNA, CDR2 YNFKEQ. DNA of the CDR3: TGTGCCAGCGTCGGGGGGGGTTTGTACAATGAGCAGTTCTTC. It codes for CASVGGGLYNEQFF.

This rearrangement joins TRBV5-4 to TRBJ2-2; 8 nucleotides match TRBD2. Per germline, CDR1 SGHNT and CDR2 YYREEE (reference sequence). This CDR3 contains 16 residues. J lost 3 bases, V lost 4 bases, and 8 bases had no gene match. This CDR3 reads CASSPPGGADTGELFF. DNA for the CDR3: TGTGCCAGCAGCCCCCCCGGGGGGGCTGACACCGGGGAGCTGTTTTTT.

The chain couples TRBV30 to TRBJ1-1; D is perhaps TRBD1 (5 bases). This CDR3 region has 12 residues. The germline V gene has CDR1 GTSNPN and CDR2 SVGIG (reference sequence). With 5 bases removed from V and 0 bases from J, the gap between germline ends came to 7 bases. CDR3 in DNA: TGTGCCTGGGGACACTTGAACACTGAAGCTTTCTTT. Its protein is CAWGHLNTEAFF.

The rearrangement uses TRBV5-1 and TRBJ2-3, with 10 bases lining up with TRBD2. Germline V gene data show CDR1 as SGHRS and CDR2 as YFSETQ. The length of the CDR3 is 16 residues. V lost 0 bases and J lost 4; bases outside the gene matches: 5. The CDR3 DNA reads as TGCGCCAGCAGCTTGGGACTAGCGGGTAGCGCAGATACGCAGTATTTT. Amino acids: CASSLGLAGSADTQYF.

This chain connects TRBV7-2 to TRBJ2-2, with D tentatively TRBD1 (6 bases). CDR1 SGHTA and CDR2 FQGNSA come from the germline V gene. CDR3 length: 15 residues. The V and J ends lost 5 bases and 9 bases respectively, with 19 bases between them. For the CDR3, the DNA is TGTGCCAGCAGCCTCGGGACAAACTCCAACCGGGAGCTGTTTTTT. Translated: CASSLGTNSNRELFF.

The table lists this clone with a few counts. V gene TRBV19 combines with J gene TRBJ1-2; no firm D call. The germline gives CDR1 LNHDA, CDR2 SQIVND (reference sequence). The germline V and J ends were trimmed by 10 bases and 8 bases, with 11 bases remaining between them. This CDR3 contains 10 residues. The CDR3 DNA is TGTGCCACAGGAGAAGGGGGCTACACCTTC. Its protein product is CATGEGGYTF.

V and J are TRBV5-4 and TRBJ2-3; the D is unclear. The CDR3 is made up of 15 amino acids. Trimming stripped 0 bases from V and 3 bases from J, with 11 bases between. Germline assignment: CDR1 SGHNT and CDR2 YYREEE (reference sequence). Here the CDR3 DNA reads TGTGCCAGCAGCTTGGAGGGCAGGAAAACAGATACGCAGTATTTT. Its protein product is CASSLEGRKTDTQYF. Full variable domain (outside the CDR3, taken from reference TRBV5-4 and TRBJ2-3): ETGVTQSPTHLIKTRGQQVTLRCSSQSGHNTVSWYQQALGQGPQFIFQYYREEENGRGNFPPRFSGLQFPNYSSELNVNALELDDSALYLCASSLEGRKTDTQYFGPGTRLTVL.

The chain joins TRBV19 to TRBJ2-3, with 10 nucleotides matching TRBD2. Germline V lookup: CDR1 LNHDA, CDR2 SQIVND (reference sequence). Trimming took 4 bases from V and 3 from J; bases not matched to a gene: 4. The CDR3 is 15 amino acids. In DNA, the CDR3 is TGTGCCAGTAGTAATAGCGGGGGGTCGACAGATACGCAGTATTTT. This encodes CASSNSGGSTDTQYF.

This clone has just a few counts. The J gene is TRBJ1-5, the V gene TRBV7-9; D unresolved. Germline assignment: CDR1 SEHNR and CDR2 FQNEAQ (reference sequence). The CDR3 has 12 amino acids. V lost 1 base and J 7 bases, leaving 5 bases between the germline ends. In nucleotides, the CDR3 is TGTGCCAGCAGCTTAGGGAGGCAGCCCCAGCATTTT. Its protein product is CASSLGRQPQHF.

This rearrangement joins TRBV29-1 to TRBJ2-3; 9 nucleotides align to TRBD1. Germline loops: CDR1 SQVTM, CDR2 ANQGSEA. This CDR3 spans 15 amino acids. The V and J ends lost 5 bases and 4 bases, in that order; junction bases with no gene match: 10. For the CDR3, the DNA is TGCAGCGTTAGCCAGACAGGGGGAAGCGCAGATACGCAGTATTTT. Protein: CSVSQTGGSADTQYF.

CDR3: CASSQDEEDTEAFF. The CDR3 nucleotides read TGCGCCAGCAGCCAAGATGAGGAGGACACTGAAGCTTTCTTT. The rearrangement links TRBV4-1 to TRBJ1-1; D not resolved. Deletions cut 0 bases from V and 3 bases from J, with 8 bases between. The length of the CDR3 is 14 residues. Per germline, CDR1 MGHRA and CDR2 YSYEKL.

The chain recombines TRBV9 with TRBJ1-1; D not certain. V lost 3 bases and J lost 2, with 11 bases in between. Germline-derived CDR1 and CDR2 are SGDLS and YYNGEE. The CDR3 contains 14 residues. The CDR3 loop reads CASSERSYNTEAFF. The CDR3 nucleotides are TGTGCCAGCAGCGAGAGGTCCTATAACACTGAAGCTTTCTTT.

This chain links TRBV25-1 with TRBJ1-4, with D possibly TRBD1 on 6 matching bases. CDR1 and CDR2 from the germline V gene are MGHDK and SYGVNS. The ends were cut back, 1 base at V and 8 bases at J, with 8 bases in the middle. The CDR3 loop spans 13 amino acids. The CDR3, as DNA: TGTGCCAGCAGTGAATGGGGGCAGGAAAAACTGTTTTTT. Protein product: CASSEWGQEKLFF.

The CDR3 spells CASSGGVRDEQFF. CDR3 nucleotides: TGCGCCAGCAGTGGGGGGGTCCGCGATGAGCAGTTCTTC. The chain carries TRBV10-2 and TRBJ2-1; TRBD2 is a possible D gene (6 bases). Trimming stripped 4 bases from V and 8 bases from J, with 12 bases between. The CDR3 has 13 amino acids. From germline, CDR1 is WSHSY and CDR2 SAAADI.

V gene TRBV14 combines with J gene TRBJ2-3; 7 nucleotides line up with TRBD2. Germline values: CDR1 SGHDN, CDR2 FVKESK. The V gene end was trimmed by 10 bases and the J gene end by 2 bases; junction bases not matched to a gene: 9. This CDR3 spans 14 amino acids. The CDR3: CATQSSGATDTQYF. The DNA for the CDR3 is TGTGCCACCCAGTCTAGCGGAGCCACAGATACGCAGTATTTT.

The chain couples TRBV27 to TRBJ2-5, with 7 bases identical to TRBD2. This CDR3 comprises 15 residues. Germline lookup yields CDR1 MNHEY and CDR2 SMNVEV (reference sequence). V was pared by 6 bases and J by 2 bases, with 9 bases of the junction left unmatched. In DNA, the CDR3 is TGTGCCAGCAGCCAAAATTGGCGGGGGCAAGAGACCCAGTACTTC. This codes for CASSQNWRGQETQYF.

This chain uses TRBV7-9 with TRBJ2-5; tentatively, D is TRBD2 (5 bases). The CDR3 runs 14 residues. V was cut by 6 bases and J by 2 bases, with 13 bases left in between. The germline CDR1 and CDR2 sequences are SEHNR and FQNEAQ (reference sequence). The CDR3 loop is CASSISTGQETQYF. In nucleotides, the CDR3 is TGTGCCAGCAGTATTTCAACGGGGCAAGAGACCCAGTACTTC.

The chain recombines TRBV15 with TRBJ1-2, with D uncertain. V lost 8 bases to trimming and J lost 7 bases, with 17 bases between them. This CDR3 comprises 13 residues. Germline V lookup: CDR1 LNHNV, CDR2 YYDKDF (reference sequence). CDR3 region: CATGFQNAAGYTF. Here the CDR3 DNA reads TGTGCCACCGGATTTCAGAATGCAGCTGGCTACACCTTC.

CDR3 residues: CASSLQDRGLGEQYF. Here the CDR3 DNA reads TGTGCCAGCAGCCTACAAGACAGGGGGCTCGGCGAGCAGTACTTC. The chain links TRBV7-8 to TRBJ2-7, with 10 positions matching TRBD1. This CDR3 region has 15 residues. Germline V gene data show CDR1 as SGHVS and CDR2 as FQNEAQ. V shed 5 bases, J shed 6 bases, and the junction held 10 bases outside the gene matches.

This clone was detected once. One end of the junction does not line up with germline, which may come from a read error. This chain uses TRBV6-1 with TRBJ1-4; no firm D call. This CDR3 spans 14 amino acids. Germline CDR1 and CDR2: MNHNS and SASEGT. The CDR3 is CASSEGLANEKLFF. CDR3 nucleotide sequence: TGTGCCAGCAGCGAAGGGTTAGCTAATGAAAAACTGTTTTTT.

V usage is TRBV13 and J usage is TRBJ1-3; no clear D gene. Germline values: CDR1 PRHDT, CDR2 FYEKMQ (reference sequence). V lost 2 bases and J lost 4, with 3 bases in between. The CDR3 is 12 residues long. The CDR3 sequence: CASSLSGNTIYF. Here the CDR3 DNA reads TGTGCCAGCAGCTTATCCGGAAACACCATATATTTT. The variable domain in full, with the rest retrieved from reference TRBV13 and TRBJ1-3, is AAGVIQSPRHLIKEKRETATLKCYPIPRHDTVYWYQQGPGQDPQFLISFYEKMQSDKGSIPDRFSAQQFSDYHSELNMSSLELGDSALYFCASSLSGNTIYFGEGSWLTVV.

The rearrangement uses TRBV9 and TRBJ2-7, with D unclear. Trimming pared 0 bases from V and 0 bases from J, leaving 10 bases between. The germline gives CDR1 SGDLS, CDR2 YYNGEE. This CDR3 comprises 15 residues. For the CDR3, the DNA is TGTGCCAGCAGCGTAGGACTCTCCGGCTCCTACGAGCAGTACTTC. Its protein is CASSVGLSGSYEQYF.

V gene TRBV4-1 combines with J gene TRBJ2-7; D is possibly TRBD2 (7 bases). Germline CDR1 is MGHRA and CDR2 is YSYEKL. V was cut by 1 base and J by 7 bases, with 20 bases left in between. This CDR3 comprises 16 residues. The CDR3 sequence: CASSQVLAGAKGEQYF. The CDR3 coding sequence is TGCGCCAGCAGCCAAGTCCTTGCGGGGGCCAAAGGGGAGCAGTACTTC.

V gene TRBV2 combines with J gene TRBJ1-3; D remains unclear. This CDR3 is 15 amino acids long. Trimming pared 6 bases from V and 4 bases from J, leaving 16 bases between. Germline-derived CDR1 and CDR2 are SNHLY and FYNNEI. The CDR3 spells CASRPRLSLGNTIYF. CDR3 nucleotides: TGTGCCAGCAGGCCTCGCCTGTCGTTAGGAAACACCATATATTTT. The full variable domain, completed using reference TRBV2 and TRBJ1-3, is EPEVTQTPSHQVTQMGQEVILRCVPISNHLYFYWYRQILGQKVEFLVSFYNNEISEKSEIFDDQFSVERPDGSNFTLKIRSTKLEDSAMYFCASRPRLSLGNTIYFGEGSWLTVV.

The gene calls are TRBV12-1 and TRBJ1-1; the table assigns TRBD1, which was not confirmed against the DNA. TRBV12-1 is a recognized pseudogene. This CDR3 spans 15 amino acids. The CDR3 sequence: CAHYAGVTLDTEAFF. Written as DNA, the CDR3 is TGTGCCCACTACGCAGGGGTAACTCTCGACACTGAAGCTTTCTTT.